This T cell receptor (beta chain) was retrieved from a study of blood T cells in healthy people across ages. A second PCR, run for about 6 to 12 cycles, used a sample-barcoded 5' primer plus a J-beta primer mix. In TCRdb, the 5' RACE reads were re-called with MiXCR into one record per CDR3 protein. The repertoire holds around 1.5 million distinct CDR3 sequences, about 35% seen once, with over 9% in the top ten. For this clonotype: Sequence at one end of the junction differs from germline and may be a read error.

The CDR3 runs to 13 residues. CDR1 and CDR2 (germline): SGHKS, YYEKEE (reference sequence). The rearrangement uses TRBV5-5 and TRBJ1-2, with D possibly TRBD1 on 6 matching bases. This clonotype was sampled from a woman in her 30s in good health. The material sequenced was blood. CDR3 sequence: CASSSSGAYDYTF. The CDR3 bases are TGTGCCAGCAGCTCCTCAGGGGCCTATGACTACACCTTC.